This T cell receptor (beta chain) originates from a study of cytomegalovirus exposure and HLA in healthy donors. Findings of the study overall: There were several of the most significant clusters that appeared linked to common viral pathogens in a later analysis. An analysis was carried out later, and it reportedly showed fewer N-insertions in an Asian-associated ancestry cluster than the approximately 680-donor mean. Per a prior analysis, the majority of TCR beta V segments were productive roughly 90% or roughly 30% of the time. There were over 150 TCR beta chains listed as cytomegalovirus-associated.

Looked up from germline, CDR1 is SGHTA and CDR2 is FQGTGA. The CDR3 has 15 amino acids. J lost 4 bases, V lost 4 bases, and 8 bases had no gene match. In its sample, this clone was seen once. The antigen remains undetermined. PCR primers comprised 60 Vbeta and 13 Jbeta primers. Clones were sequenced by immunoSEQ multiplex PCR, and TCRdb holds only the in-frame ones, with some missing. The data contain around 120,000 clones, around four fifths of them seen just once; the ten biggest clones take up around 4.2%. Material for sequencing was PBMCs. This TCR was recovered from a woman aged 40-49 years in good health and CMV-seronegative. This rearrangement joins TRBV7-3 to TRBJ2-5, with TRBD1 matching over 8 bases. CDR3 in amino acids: CASSSQGARGETQYF. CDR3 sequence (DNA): TGTGCCAGCAGCTCCCAGGGGGCCCGAGGAGAGACCCAGTACTTC.